The 10 T cell receptor beta chains below were found in one sample sequenced in a study of cytomegalovirus exposure and HLA in healthy donors. Method: immunoSEQ multiplex PCR; TCRdb's copy keeps in-frame clones and lacks some. The top ten hold about 0.8% of the sample, which has 92,000 or so clones, roughly 96% seen once. Sequencing input: PBMCs. These receptors came from a man aged 18 to 30 in good health and CMV-seronegative.

The chain recombines TRBV5-1 with TRBJ2-5, with 7 nucleotides matching TRBD1. V gave up 1 base and J gave up 5 bases; unmatched junction bases: 5. Germline CDR1 reads SGHRS; CDR2 reads YFSETQ. The CDR3 has 14 amino acids. The CDR3 nucleotides are TGCGCCAGCAGCTTGCAGGGGGTACAGGAGACCCAGTACTTC. Protein product: CASSLQGVQETQYF.

V is TRBV11-3 and J is TRBJ1-1; the match to TRBD1 covers 7 bases. The CDR3 runs to 16 residues. The V gene's germline CDR1 is SGHNT and CDR2 YENEEA. Trimming at V came to 4 bases and at J to 1 base, leaving 9 bases not matched to a gene. Written as DNA, the CDR3 is TGTGCCAGCAGCTCGTGGGACAGCCCCCCGAACACTGAAGCTTTCTTT. As protein: CASSSWDSPPNTEAFF.

The chain combines TRBV4-1 with TRBJ2-3; 10 bases agree with TRBD1. The V segment lost 4 bases and the J segment 5 bases; nucleotides outside the gene matches: 3. The CDR3 spans 14 residues. CDR1 is MGHRA and CDR2 is YSYEKL in the germline V gene. CDR3 loop: CASSPGTGVDTQYF. The CDR3 coding sequence is TGCGCCAGCAGCCCCGGGACAGGGGTAGATACGCAGTATTTT.

This sequence joins TRBV7-6 and TRBJ2-1, with TRBD1 as a possible D gene (6 bases). CDR3 length: 14 amino acids. V was cut by 4 bases and J by 4 bases, with 11 bases left in between. CDR1 and CDR2 (germline): SGHVS, FNYEAQ. The CDR3 spells CASSSSGEYNEQFF. CDR3 nucleotide sequence: TGTGCCAGCAGCTCCTCAGGGGAGTACAATGAGCAGTTCTTC.

The chain links TRBV30 to TRBJ2-2, with TRBD2 matching 8 bases. Trimming cost V 3 bases and J 7 bases; bases outside gene matches: 4. The CDR3 consists of 13 residues. Germline V gene data show CDR1 as GTSNPN and CDR2 as SVGIG (reference sequence). The CDR3 is CAWRSSGSGELFF. The CDR3 bases are TGTGCCTGGAGAAGCAGCGGGAGCGGGGAGCTGTTTTTT.

The rearrangement links TRBV11-3 to TRBJ2-3; 7 positions agree with TRBD1. The CDR3 runs 15 residues. Germline V gives CDR1 SGHNT, CDR2 YENEEA. With V trimmed by 4 bases and J by 4 bases, 8 bases remained unmatched. As DNA, the CDR3 is TGTGCCAGCAGCTACTCAGACAGGGCCGCAGATACGCAGTATTTT. Encoded protein: CASSYSDRAADTQYF.

The genes are TRBV9 and TRBJ2-1; weak D call: TRBD2 (6 bases). V was shortened by 0 bases and J by 0 bases, with 10 bases between the two germline ends. Germline V gives CDR1 SGDLS, CDR2 YYNGEE. CDR3 length: 16 residues. Here the CDR3 DNA reads TGTGCCAGCAGCGTAGTCTGGGGGGTCTCCTACAATGAGCAGTTCTTC. It yields the protein CASSVVWGVSYNEQFF.

V gene TRBV7-2 combines with J gene TRBJ1-2; maybe TRBD1 (5 bases). Looked up from germline, CDR1 is SGHTA and CDR2 is FQGNSA. The V and J ends lost 2 bases and 0 bases respectively, with 13 bases between them. CDR3 length: 16 amino acids. This CDR3 is CASSLFSAGTNYGYTF. The CDR3 nucleotides are TGTGCCAGCAGCTTATTCTCGGCAGGGACTAACTATGGCTACACCTTC.

The chain couples TRBV9 to TRBJ2-3, with 11 bases that match TRBD2. Per germline, CDR1 SGDLS and CDR2 YYNGEE. This CDR3 has 19 residues. Trimming at V came to 3 bases and at J to 0 bases, leaving 12 bases not matched to a gene. In nucleotides, the CDR3 is TGTGCCAGCAGCGGGACCGGGACTAGCGGTGTTTCTAGCACAGATACGCAGTATTTT. Protein: CASSGTGTSGVSSTDTQYF.

This rearrangement joins TRBV12-5 to TRBJ1-1; D not certain. The CDR3 consists of 13 residues. The V end lost 1 base, the J end lost 3 bases, and 6 bases lay between the germline ends. CDR1 and CDR2 (germline): LGHNT, FRNRAP. The CDR3 DNA sequence: TGTGCTAGTGGTTTGGACGGGGACACTGAAGCTTTCTTT. As protein: CASGLDGDTEAFF.